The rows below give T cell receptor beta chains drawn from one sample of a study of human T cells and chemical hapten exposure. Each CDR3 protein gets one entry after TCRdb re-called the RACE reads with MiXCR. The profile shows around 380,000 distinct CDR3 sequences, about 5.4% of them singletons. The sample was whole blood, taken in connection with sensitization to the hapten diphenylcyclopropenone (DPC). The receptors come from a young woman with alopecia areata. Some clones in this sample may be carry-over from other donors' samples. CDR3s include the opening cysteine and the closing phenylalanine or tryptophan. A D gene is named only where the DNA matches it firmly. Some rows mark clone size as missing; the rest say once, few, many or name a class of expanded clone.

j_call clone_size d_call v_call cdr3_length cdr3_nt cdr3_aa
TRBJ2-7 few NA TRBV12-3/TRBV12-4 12 TGTGCCAGCGGCTTTACTGGGCCCGAGCAGTACTTC CASGFTGPEQYF
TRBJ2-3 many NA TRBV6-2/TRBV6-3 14 TGTGCCAGCAGAAGGAGGGTAACCACAGATACGCAGTATTTT CASRRRVTTDTQYF
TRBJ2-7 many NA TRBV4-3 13 TGCGCCAGCAGCCAAGATAGGGTGGGGGAGCAGTACTTC CASSQDRVGEQYF
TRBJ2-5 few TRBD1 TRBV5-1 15 TGCGCCAGCAGCGTGGGACAGGGAGAAGGAGAGACCCAGTACTTC CASSVGQGEGETQYF
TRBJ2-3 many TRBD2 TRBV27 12 TGTGCCAGCAGTTGGGAGGGTGATACGCAGTATTTT CASSWEGDTQYF
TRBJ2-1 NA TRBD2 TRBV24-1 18 TGTGCCACCAGTGATTACAAATTGGGGGAGGGAGATTACAATGAGCAGTTCTTC CATSDYKLGEGDYNEQFF
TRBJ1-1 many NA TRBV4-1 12 TGCGCCAGCAGACAGTCTAACACTGAAGCTTTCTTT CASRQSNTEAFF
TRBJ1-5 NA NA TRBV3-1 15 TGTGCCAGCAGCCAAGATCGAGCTCCTCATCAGCCCCAGCATTTT CASSQDRAPHQPQHF
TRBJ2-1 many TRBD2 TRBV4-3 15 TGCGCCAGCAGCCAAGGCAGCGGGGGGGACAATGAGCAGTTCTTC CASSQGSGGDNEQFF
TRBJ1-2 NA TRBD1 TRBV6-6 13 TGTGCCAGCACCACAGGGGACACCTATGGCTACACCTTC CASTTGDTYGYTF
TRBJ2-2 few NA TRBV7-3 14 TGTGCCAGCAGCTCGGTACAGGCTTCCGGGGAGCTGTTTTTT CASSSVQASGELFF
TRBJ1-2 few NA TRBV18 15 TGTGCCAGCTCACCAGGGCAGACCCAATTCTATGGCTACACCTTC CASSPGQTQFYGYTF
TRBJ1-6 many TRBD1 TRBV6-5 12 TGTGCCAGCTCGACAGGGAGTTCACCCCTCCACTTT CASSTGSSPLHF
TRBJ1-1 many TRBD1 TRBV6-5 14 TGTGCCAGCAGGATAGGGACAGCGAACACTGAAGCTTTCTTT CASRIGTANTEAFF
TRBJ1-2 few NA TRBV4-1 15 TGCGCCAGCAGCCAAGATCGGGGGGACTGGTATGGCTACACCTTC CASSQDRGDWYGYTF
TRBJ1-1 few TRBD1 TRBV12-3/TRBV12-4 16 TGTGCCAGCAGTCTACGACAGGGGGCCCGCAACACTGAAGCTTTCTTT CASSLRQGARNTEAFF
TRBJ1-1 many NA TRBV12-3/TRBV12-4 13 TGTGCCAGCAGTAGAACGGACGGCCTTGAAGCTTTCTTT CASSRTDGLEAFF
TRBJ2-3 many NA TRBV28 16 TGTGCCAGCAGTTTAGGGATGGGGGCCTGGGTCAATACGCAGTATTTT CASSLGMGAWVNTQYF
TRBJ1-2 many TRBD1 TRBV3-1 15 TGTGCCAGCAGCCAAGATGGATCAGGGGGCCATGGCTACACCTTC CASSQDGSGGHGYTF
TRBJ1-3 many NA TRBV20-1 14 TGCAGTGCTAGAGACGGGGGTGCTGGAAACACCATATATTTT CSARDGGAGNTIYF
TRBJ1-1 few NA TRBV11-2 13 TGTGCCAGCGGCATACAGGGCTACACTGAAGCTTTCTTT CASGIQGYTEAFF
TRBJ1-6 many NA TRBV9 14 TGTGCCAGCAGCGAGGGTTCGACCAATTCACCCCTCCACTTT CASSEGSTNSPLHF
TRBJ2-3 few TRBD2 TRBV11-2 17 TGTGCCAGCAGCCGAGCGGGGGGGCCCGATCTGACAGATACGCAGTATTTT CASSRAGGPDLTDTQYF
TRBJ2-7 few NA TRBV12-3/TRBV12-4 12 TGTGCCAGCAGCGACAGCCCCGACGAGCAGTACTTC CASSDSPDEQYF
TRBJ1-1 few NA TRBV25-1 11 TGTGCCAGCAGGGGTCCCAATGAAGCTTTCTTT CASRGPNEAFF
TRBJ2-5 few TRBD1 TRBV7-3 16 TGTGCCAGCAGCTTGTATGGGACAGACAAACAAGAGACCCAGTACTTC CASSLYGTDKQETQYF
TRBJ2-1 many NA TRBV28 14 TGTGCCAGCAGTCTTGGGCTCCTCTACAATGAGCAGTTCTTC CASSLGLLYNEQFF
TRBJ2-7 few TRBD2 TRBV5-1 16 TGCGCCAGCAGCTTGACCGTAGCGGGGGTATCCTACGAGCAGTACTTC CASSLTVAGVSYEQYF
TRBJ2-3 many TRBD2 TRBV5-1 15 TGCGCCAGCAGCTTGTCGGTTAGCGGGGTAGATACGCAGTATTTT CASSLSVSGVDTQYF
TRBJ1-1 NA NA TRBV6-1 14 TGTGCCAGCTCCAAAGGTCCGGATGGTCTACGAGCTTTCTTT CASSKGPDGLRAFF
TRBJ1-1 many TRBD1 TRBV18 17 TGTGCCAGCTCACCGTTTCGGGACAGTCCTTCGAACACTGAAGCTTTCTTT CASSPFRDSPSNTEAFF
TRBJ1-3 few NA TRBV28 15 TGTGCCAGCAGTTCCCGTCATTACTCTGGAAACACCATATATTTT CASSSRHYSGNTIYF
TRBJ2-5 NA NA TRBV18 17 TGTGCCAGCTCACCACCCGTCCTCCGGGCCCCTGGGGAGACCCAGTACTTC CASSPPVLRAPGETQYF
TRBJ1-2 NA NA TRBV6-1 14 TGTGCCAGCCTTGGGAACATACCTAACTATGGCTACACCTTC CASLGNIPNYGYTF
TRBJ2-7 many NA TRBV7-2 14 TGTGCCAGCAGCTTAGAGCCGTTTCTCTACGAGCAGTACTTC CASSLEPFLYEQYF
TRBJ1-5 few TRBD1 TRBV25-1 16 TGTGCCAGCAGAAACCCGGGACAGGGGACCCATCAGCCCCAGCATTTT CASRNPGQGTHQPQHF
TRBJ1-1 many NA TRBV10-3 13 TGTGCCATCAGTGACGGGAGGGGCACTGAAGCTTTCTTT CAISDGRGTEAFF
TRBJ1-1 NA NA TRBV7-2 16 TGTGCCAGCAGCGCCCAAAAAAAGACAGTAGGAGTTGACGCTTTCTTT CASSAQKKTVGVDAFF
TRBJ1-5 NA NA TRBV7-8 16 TGTGCCAGCAGCTACCAACAGGGTGGAGGCAATCAGCCCCAGCATTTT CASSYQQGGGNQPQHF
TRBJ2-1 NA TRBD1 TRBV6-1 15 TGTGCCAGCAGTGAACATCCAGGGGGAAAGAATGAGCAGTTCTTC CASSEHPGGKNEQFF
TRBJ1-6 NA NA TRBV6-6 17 TGTGCCAGCAGTTACGATCCGGGGAGAGGGAATAACTCACCCCTCCACTTT CASSYDPGRGNNSPLHF
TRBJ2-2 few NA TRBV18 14 TGTGCCAGCGCCACATCCTCGAACACCGGGGAGCTGTTTTTT CASATSSNTGELFF
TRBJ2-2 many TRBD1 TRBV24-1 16 TGTGCCACCAGCTTGGGACAGGGCGTCAACACCGGGGAGCTGTTTTTT CATSLGQGVNTGELFF
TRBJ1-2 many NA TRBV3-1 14 TGTGCCAGCAGCCAAGGGAGAGTTAACTATGGCTACACCTTC CASSQGRVNYGYTF
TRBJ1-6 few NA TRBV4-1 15 TGCGCCAGCAGCCTGCCCCCGGGGGATAATTCACCCCTCCACTTT CASSLPPGDNSPLHF
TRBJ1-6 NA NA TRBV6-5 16 TGTGCCAGCAGCCAACTAGGACAGATGAATAATTCACCCCTCCACTTT CASSQLGQMNNSPLHF
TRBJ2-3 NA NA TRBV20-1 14 TGCAGTGCTCAACTAGCTTGGGGCACAGATACGCAGTATTTT CSAQLAWGTDTQYF
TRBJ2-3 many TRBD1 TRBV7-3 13 TGTGCCAGCAGCTCTCAGGGGGCAGATACGCAGTATTTT CASSSQGADTQYF
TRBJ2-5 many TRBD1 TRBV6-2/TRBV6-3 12 TGTGCCAGCTGGGACAGGCCAGAGACCCAGTACTTC CASWDRPETQYF
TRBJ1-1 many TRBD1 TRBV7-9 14 TGTGCCAGCAGCTCGGGACAGGGGGTCACTGAAGCTTTCTTT CASSSGQGVTEAFF
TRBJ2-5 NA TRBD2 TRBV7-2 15 TGTGCCAGCAGCTTAGGAGGACTAGCTGGGGAGACCCAGTACTTC CASSLGGLAGETQYF